The 19 T cell receptor beta chains in this list originate from one sample, sequenced in a study of cytomegalovirus exposure and HLA in healthy donors. Vbeta (60) and Jbeta (13) primers were used in the PCR. The assay was immunoSEQ multiplex PCR, and TCRdb's table has in-frame clones only and misses some. The repertoire holds about 170,000 clones, about 82% seen once, with about 2.4% in the top ten. Sequenced sample: PBMCs. These receptors were obtained from a male donor in good health and CMV-seronegative.

Ten or more counts support this clone. The rearrangement uses TRBV5-6 and TRBJ2-7; D perhaps matches TRBD2 (6 bases). Between the trimmed V and J ends, which lost 2 bases and 3 bases, there was a span of 12 bases. Germline CDR1 is SGHDT and CDR2 is YYEEEE. The CDR3 has 14 amino acids. CDR3 loop: CASSLRTRGYEQYF. Written as DNA, the CDR3 is TGTGCCAGCAGCTTACGTACGCGGGGCTACGAGCAGTACTTC.

The chain joins TRBV5-1 to TRBJ1-1; D may be TRBD1 (5 bases). Looked up from germline, CDR1 is SGHRS and CDR2 is YFSETQ. This CDR3 region has 15 residues. Trimming shortened V by 0 bases and J by 1 base, and 10 bases separated the two germline ends. CDR3 region: CASSLVGGKNTEAFF. The CDR3 DNA reads as TGCGCCAGCAGCTTGGTCGGGGGTAAGAACACTGAAGCTTTCTTT.

V and J are TRBV4-1 and TRBJ2-3, with D uncertain. Trimming pared 0 bases from V and 4 bases from J, leaving 17 bases between. The germline gives CDR1 MGHRA, CDR2 YSYEKL. The CDR3 is 17 residues long. CDR3 sequence reads: CASSQDRDPGLADTQYF. The CDR3 region has the DNA TGCGCCAGCAGCCAAGATCGTGACCCAGGTTTGGCAGATACGCAGTATTTT.

The chain is built from TRBV4-3 and TRBJ2-7; maybe TRBD1 (5 bases). The CDR3 extends over 15 amino acids. CDR1 LGHNA and CDR2 YSLEER come from the germline V gene. V was pared by 0 bases and J by 2 bases, with 11 bases between. DNA for the CDR3: TGCGCCAGCAGCCAAGAAGGGGCTGGGCCCTACGAGCAGTACTTC. Amino acid sequence: CASSQEGAGPYEQYF.

V gene TRBV5-1 combines with J gene TRBJ2-3, with TRBD1 matching over 8 bases. Germline assignment: CDR1 SGHRS and CDR2 YFSETQ. J gave up 6 bases and V 0 bases, and 6 bases lay outside the gene matches. This CDR3 spans 15 amino acids. Here the CDR3 reads CASSLVTGVGDTQYF. Written as DNA, the CDR3 is TGCGCCAGCAGCTTGGTGACAGGGGTGGGGGATACGCAGTATTTT.

This clone was counted between two and nine times. One end of the junction is discordant with germline, which a read error may explain. The rearrangement links TRBV7-9 to TRBJ1-1; no definite D call. The CDR3 loop spans 14 amino acids. CDR1 is SEHNR, CDR2 FQNEAQ, per germline (reference sequence). This chain's CDR3 is CSSSLKQQNTEAFF. CDR3 sequence (DNA): TGTTCCAGCAGCTTGAAACAGCAGAACACTGAAGCTTTCTTT. The whole variable domain, remainder taken from reference TRBV7-9 and TRBJ1-1, is DTGVSQNPRHKITKRGQNVTFRCDPISEHNRLYWYRQTLGQGPEFLTYFQNEAQLEKSRLLSDRFSAERPKGSFSTLEIQRTEQGDSAMYLCSSSLKQQNTEAFFGQGTRLTVV.

This chain joins TRBV30 and TRBJ2-2; 7 bases align to TRBD1. There are 14 residues in the CDR3. Per the germline V gene, CDR1 is GTSNPN and CDR2 is SVGIG (reference sequence). V was pared by 6 bases and J by 1 base, with 5 bases of the junction left unmatched. The CDR3 protein is CACETGENTGELFF. In nucleotides, the CDR3 is TGTGCCTGCGAAACAGGGGAGAACACCGGGGAGCTGTTTTTT.

This chain joins TRBV2 and TRBJ2-7, with TRBD1 as a possible D gene (5 bases). CDR3 size: 14 residues. Germline V gene sequence: CDR1 SNHLY, CDR2 FYNNEI. Between the trimmed V and J ends, which lost 5 bases and 3 bases, there was a span of 14 bases. The CDR3 DNA is TGTGCCAGCAGTTCGCAGGGTAATTTCTACGAGCAGTACTTC. Translating gives CASSSQGNFYEQYF.

This clone appeared a few times. The chain carries TRBV5-1 and TRBJ1-1; D may be TRBD1 (5 bases). This CDR3 is built from 14 residues. V was clipped by 0 bases and J by 6 bases, with 12 bases between them. CDR1 is SGHRS, CDR2 YFSETQ, per germline. CDR3 bases: TGCGCCAGCAGCTTGGACTTGGGGCTAGCTGAAGCTTTCTTT. It encodes CASSLDLGLAEAFF.

This clone was observed at least ten times. The chain is built from TRBV7-6 and TRBJ1-1, with D possibly being TRBD1 (6 bases). Germline V gene data show CDR1 as SGHVS and CDR2 as FNYEAQ. The CDR3 consists of 13 residues. The V end lost 3 bases, the J end lost 1 base, and 6 bases lay between the germline ends. CDR3 coding DNA: TGTGCCAGCAGCTTGGGACAGAACACTGAAGCTTTCTTT. This translates into CASSLGQNTEAFF.

The V gene is TRBV12-2, the J gene TRBJ2-2; the DNA was not used to check the table's D call, TRBD1. TRBV12-2 is assigned pseudogene status. The CDR3 length is 18 residues. CDR3: CASRLADRDSANTGELFF. CDR3 coding DNA: TGTGCAAGTCGCTTAGCCGATCGGGACAGTGCGAACACCGGGGAGCTGTTTTTT.

This clone was seen more than once but under ten times. The chain couples TRBV7-2 to TRBJ1-1, with D possibly TRBD1 on 5 matching bases. V was shortened by 5 bases and J by 6 bases, with 16 bases between the two germline ends. Germline CDR1 SGHTA, CDR2 FQGNSA. The CDR3 contains 14 residues. In nucleotides, the CDR3 is TGTGCCAGCAGCCCTGCGGGGCGGCGACCTGAAGCTTTCTTT. Translation gives CASSPAGRRPEAFF.

The rearrangement uses TRBV27 and TRBJ1-4; D is ambiguous. The CDR3 length is 14 residues. The germline V and J ends were trimmed by 9 bases and 0 bases, with 11 bases remaining between them. Germline values: CDR1 MNHEY, CDR2 SMNVEV (reference sequence). CDR3 nucleotides: TGTGCCAGTGTGGGCGCCGCAACTAATGAAAAACTGTTTTTT. Translating it yields CASVGAATNEKLFF.

This chain uses TRBV29-1 with TRBJ2-1, with 9 bases identical to TRBD2. The CDR3 sequence is 15 residues long. The germline gives CDR1 SQVTM, CDR2 ANQGSEA. The V and J ends lost 7 bases and 4 bases, in that order; junction bases with no gene match: 11. CDR3 sequence reads: CSAKAASGTYNEQFF. For the CDR3, the DNA is TGCAGCGCAAAGGCGGCTAGCGGGACATACAATGAGCAGTTCTTC.

This clone is a singleton in its sample. V and J are TRBV6-5 and TRBJ2-2, with TRBD1 as a possible D gene (5 bases). The CDR3 has 16 amino acids. V was cut by 2 bases and J by 2 bases, with 12 bases left in between. Germline values: CDR1 MNHEY, CDR2 SVGAGI. Here the CDR3 reads CASSYGAGENTGELFF. CDR3 nucleotides: TGTGCCAGCAGTTACGGGGCAGGAGAAAACACCGGGGAGCTGTTTTTT.

The gene calls are TRBV19 and TRBJ2-6, with D perhaps matching TRBD2 (5 bases). The length of the CDR3 is 18 residues. The ends were cut back, 6 bases at V and 0 bases at J, with 18 bases in the middle. Looked up from germline, CDR1 is LNHDA and CDR2 is SQIVND (reference sequence). CDR3 sequence reads: CASSHPAGTGSGANVLTF. CDR3 bases: TGTGCCAGTAGCCACCCGGCGGGTACTGGCTCTGGGGCCAACGTCCTGACTTTC.

V usage is TRBV19 and J usage is TRBJ1-1; D not certain. Trimming pared 4 bases from V and 0 bases from J, leaving 9 bases between. CDR3 size: 14 residues. Germline assignment: CDR1 LNHDA and CDR2 SQIVND (reference sequence). The CDR3 DNA sequence: TGTGCCAGTAGTACCACGGTAATGAACACTGAAGCTTTCTTT. The encoded protein is CASSTTVMNTEAFF.

This clone was counted a few times. The chain combines TRBV28 with TRBJ2-7; a weak D match, TRBD1 (6 bases). V was pared by 4 bases and J by 1 base, with 17 bases between. The CDR3 covers 16 residues. Looked up from germline, CDR1 is MDHEN and CDR2 is SYDVKM. The CDR3 reads CASSSRQVLFSYEQYF. The CDR3 nucleotides are TGTGCCAGCAGTTCCCGACAGGTCCTTTTTTCCTACGAGCAGTACTTC.

On this clone: One junction end disagrees with the germline gene, perhaps due to a read error. The rearrangement uses TRBV11-2 and TRBJ2-3; the match to TRBD2 covers 11 bases. The CDR3 has 17 amino acids. Germline CDR1 reads SGHAT; CDR2 reads FQNNGV. The CDR3 reads CASSLAGGPYDTDTQYF. The CDR3 coding sequence is TGTGCCAGCAGTTTAGCGGGAGGGCCCTACGACACAGATACGCAGTATTTT.